Each of the 32 T cell receptor beta chains below was sequenced from the same sample in a study of blood T cell repertoires in COVID-19 (dated by TCRdb to 2018 to 2020). Receptors were amplified or captured by the immunoSEQ multiplex PCR assay. TCRdb stores this immuneACCESS table with in-frame sequences only. Part of the clones is absent; in the studies checked, under half of the shortfall reflects unresolved V genes, and no reason is known for the rest. Within this sample are approximately 12,000 clones, with around 83% of them counted one time only. The top ten clonotypes cover more than 20% of the sample. The specimen sequenced was peripheral blood. Receptors were obtained from a man aged 35 to 55 with active or convalescent COVID-19.

The chain couples TRBV5-1 to TRBJ1-1, with 7 bases identical to TRBD1. V lost 1 base, J lost 1 base, and 4 bases stayed unmatched. CDR3 length: 15 residues. Germline V gene lookup returns CDR1 SGHRS and CDR2 YFSETQ. The CDR3 bases are TGCGCCAGCAGCTTGTTGACAGGGCCGAACACTGAAGCTTTCTTT. Protein sequence: CASSLLTGPNTEAFF. Variable domain in full (rest from reference TRBV5-1 and TRBJ1-1): KAGVTQTPRYLIKTRGQQVTLSCSPISGHRSVSWYQQTPGQGLQFLFEYFSETQRNKGNFPGRFSGRQFSNSRSEMNVSTLELGDSALYLCASSLLTGPNTEAFFGQGTRLTVV.

This clone was counted once. The chain joins TRBV30 to TRBJ2-1; 11 bases map to TRBD2. V shed 2 bases, J shed 6 bases, and the junction held 3 bases outside the gene matches. There are 14 residues in the CDR3. CDR1 and CDR2 (germline): GTSNPN, SVGIG (reference sequence). CDR3 sequence reads: CAWSRGLAANEQFF. The CDR3 DNA reads as TGTGCCTGGAGTCGGGGACTAGCGGCCAATGAGCAGTTCTTC.

The chain links TRBV5-4 to TRBJ1-2; D ambiguous. CDR1 and CDR2 from the germline V gene are SGHNT and YYREEE (reference sequence). The V and J ends lost 2 bases and 5 bases respectively, with 4 bases between them. The CDR3 contains 11 residues. Here the CDR3 DNA reads TGTGCCAGCAGCTTAGAGTATGGCTACACCTTC. The encoded protein is CASSLEYGYTF.

This clone was observed a single time. The J gene is TRBJ2-2, the V gene TRBV5-6; the D gene is possibly TRBD1 (6 bases). Trimming removed 4 bases from V and 0 bases from J, with 13 bases in between. The CDR3 covers 16 residues. Germline CDR1 SGHDT, CDR2 YYEEEE. CDR3 loop: CASSPGAGANTGELFF. CDR3 coding DNA: TGTGCCAGCAGCCCTGGGGCAGGGGCGAACACCGGGGAGCTGTTTTTT.

As concerns this clone: The junction shows a germline mismatch at one end, possibly a read error. In the same sample, other DNA sequences code for this CDR3. The chain uses TRBV10-3 and TRBJ1-2, with D perhaps TRBD1 (5 bases). Germline V gene data show CDR1 as ENHRY and CDR2 as SYGVKD. This CDR3 is 13 amino acids long. The CDR3 here is CAISPDRLYGYTF. The DNA of the CDR3 is TGCGCCATCAGCCCCGACAGACTCTATGGCTACACCTTC.

The genes are TRBV11-2 and TRBJ2-1, with 10 bases aligning to TRBD2. Trimming removed 5 bases from V and 8 bases from J; junction bases left unmatched: 18. Germline values: CDR1 SGHAT, CDR2 FQNNGV. The CDR3 covers 18 residues. CDR3 sequence: CASSAPASGSTVFDEQFF. The DNA for the CDR3 is TGTGCCAGCAGCGCCCCCGCTAGCGGGAGTACCGTCTTCGATGAGCAGTTCTTC.

This sequence joins TRBV15 and TRBJ2-7, with D tentatively TRBD2 (6 bases). Germline assignment: CDR1 LNHNV and CDR2 YYDKDF (reference sequence). The CDR3 contains 13 residues. V lost 5 bases, J lost 2 bases, and 10 bases lay in between. CDR3 region: CATSGTGAYEQYF. The CDR3 nucleotides are TGTGCCACCAGCGGGACGGGGGCCTACGAGCAGTACTTC.

This clone was seen a few times. For the CDR3, the DNA is TGTGCCAGCAGCTCGCCGGGACAGGGGCATCAGCCCCAGCATTTT. This gives the protein CASSSPGQGHQPQHF. The chain combines TRBV7-2 with TRBJ1-5; 10 bases match TRBD1. The CDR3 loop spans 15 amino acids. V lost 4 bases and J lost 5; bases outside the gene matches: 5. Germline loops: CDR1 SGHTA, CDR2 FQGNSA.

The V and J genes are TRBV27 and TRBJ2-2; possibly TRBD2 for D (7 bases). The CDR3 runs to 14 residues. The V end was cut by 6 bases, the J end by 1 base, with 9 bases between. CDR1 and CDR2 (germline): MNHEY, SMNVEV (reference sequence). The DNA for the CDR3 is TGTGCCAGCAGGCGGGGGCAGAACACCGGGGAGCTGTTTTTT. Encoded protein: CASRRGQNTGELFF.

This clone was recorded once. The rearrangement joins TRBV12-1 to TRBJ1-3; TRBD1 is the table's D call, not checked against the DNA. TRBV12-1 is tagged as a pseudogene. This CDR3 has 20 amino acids. The CDR3 here is CASSSRPDRVEDYSGNTIYF. CDR3 nucleotide sequence: TGTGCCAGCAGCTCCCGGCCGGACAGGGTAGAGGACTACTCTGGAAACACCATATATTTT.

Remarks on this clone: A far larger clone is off by one base, so a read error is likely. The chain uses TRBV19 and TRBJ1-5, with TRBD1 identical over 9 bases. CDR3 size: 16 residues. The germline gives CDR1 LNHDA, CDR2 SQIVND (reference sequence). CDR3 DNA sequence: TGTGCCAGTTGTATGGGGGGCGGGACAGGGAGTCAGCCCCAGCATTTT. Translation: CASCMGGGTGSQPQHF.

Only a few counts were recorded for this clone. The V call is TRBV19, the J call TRBJ1-3; unclear D gene. This CDR3 is 13 amino acids long. The germline CDR1 and CDR2 sequences are LNHDA and SQIVND (reference sequence). V was cut by 7 bases and J by 0 bases, with 7 bases left in between. The CDR3 nucleotides read TGTGCCAGTACACAAACCTCTGGAAACACCATATATTTT. It translates to CASTQTSGNTIYF.

The chain carries TRBV6-5 and TRBJ2-7; D might be TRBD1 (5 bases). Germline values: CDR1 MNHEY, CDR2 SVGAGI. Trimming pared 10 bases from V and 5 bases from J, leaving 21 bases between. The length of the CDR3 is 14 residues. In DNA form, the CDR3 reads TGTGCCACCGTTAACCCCGGACAAAGCGACGAGCAGTACTTC. Translating it yields CATVNPGQSDEQYF.

The chain couples TRBV7-9 to TRBJ2-3; TRBD1 matches at 9 bases. The CDR3 extends over 15 amino acids. From germline, CDR1 is SEHNR and CDR2 FQNEAQ (reference sequence). The V and J ends lost 3 bases and 4 bases, in that order; junction bases with no gene match: 5. CDR3 nucleotide sequence: TGTGCCAGCAGCTTTAACAGGGGGCTGGCAGATACGCAGTATTTT. It yields the protein CASSFNRGLADTQYF.

The chain employs TRBV4-2 and TRBJ2-1, with TRBD2 matching 11 bases. The CDR3 spans 16 residues. Trimming took 0 bases from V and 7 from J; bases not matched to a gene: 5. CDR1 is LGHNA and CDR2 is YNFKEQ in the germline V gene. DNA for the CDR3: TGTGCCAGCAGCCAAGATCTAGCGGGAGGAGCAAATGAGCAGTTCTTC. Residues: CASSQDLAGGANEQFF.

The rearrangement uses TRBV5-8 and TRBJ2-3; TRBD1 matches at 11 bases. From germline, CDR1 is SGHTS and CDR2 YDEGEE. The CDR3 runs 16 residues. J lost 2 bases, V lost 4 bases, and 6 bases had no gene match. The CDR3 here is CASSLGTGGNTDTQYF. CDR3 DNA sequence: TGTGCCAGCAGCCTAGGGACAGGGGGAAACACAGATACGCAGTATTTT. Full variable domain (missing parts from reference TRBV5-8 and TRBJ2-3): EAGVTQSPTHLIKTRGQQATLRCSPISGHTSVYWYQQALGLGLQFLLWYDEGEERNRGNFPPRFSGRQFPNYSSELNVNALELEDSALYLCASSLGTGGNTDTQYFGPGTRLTVL.

This chain joins TRBV2 and TRBJ1-1; TRBD1 is a possible D gene (5 bases). With 9 bases removed from V and 5 bases from J, the gap between germline ends came to 13 bases. This CDR3 contains 12 residues. Looked up from germline, CDR1 is SNHLY and CDR2 is FYNNEI. The DNA for the CDR3 is TGTGCCAGTTCCCCAGGGCTTACTGAAGCTTTCTTT. The encoded protein is CASSPGLTEAFF.

The V call is TRBV28, the J call TRBJ1-1; D unclear. Trimming took off 3 bases at V and 1 base at J, with 3 bases between the two ends. The CDR3 contains 12 residues. CDR1 is MDHEN, CDR2 SYDVKM, per germline. DNA of the CDR3: TGTGCCAGCAGTTTGAGGAACACTGAAGCTTTCTTT. Encoded protein: CASSLRNTEAFF.

CDR3 coding DNA: TGTGCCAGCAGTTTATTGGCGGGGGGCTCCTACGAGCAGTACTTC. Translation gives CASSLLAGGSYEQYF. This chain links TRBV28 with TRBJ2-7; TRBD2 aligns across 8 bases. The CDR3 covers 15 residues. The ends lost 1 base at V and 0 bases at J; junction bases unmatched: 2. Per the germline V gene, CDR1 is MDHEN and CDR2 is SYDVKM.

This clone was found a few times. The chain has TRBV6-5 and TRBJ2-7; 8 nucleotides agree with TRBD2. CDR3 length: 12 amino acids. Germline V gene lookup returns CDR1 MNHEY and CDR2 SVGAGI. Trimming took 9 bases from V and 2 from J; bases not matched to a gene: 3. CDR3: CASQRGPYEQYF. CDR3 nucleotides: TGTGCCAGTCAGCGGGGGCCCTACGAGCAGTACTTC.

This clone was counted once. This chain joins TRBV18 and TRBJ2-1; 7 bases match TRBD1. Germline lookup yields CDR1 KGHSH and CDR2 LQKENI. CDR3 size: 14 residues. V was clipped by 0 bases and J by 5 bases; unmatched bases: 1. CDR3 nucleotide sequence: TGTGCCAGCTCACCACCACAGGGGAACAATGAGCAGTTCTTC. Amino acid sequence: CASSPPQGNNEQFF.

The rearrangement uses TRBV9 and TRBJ2-7, with 7 nucleotides matching TRBD2. With 2 bases clipped from V and 2 bases from J, the junction kept 16 bases outside the gene matches. Germline V gene lookup returns CDR1 SGDLS and CDR2 YYNGEE. The length of the CDR3 is 18 residues. This chain's CDR3 is CASSVGPGMSGATYEQYF. CDR3 DNA: TGTGCCAGCAGCGTGGGGCCCGGAATGAGCGGGGCGACCTACGAGCAGTACTTC.

This clone was observed once. The chain joins TRBV28 to TRBJ2-7; 8 bases align to TRBD1. V was pared by 3 bases and J by 3 bases, with 1 base of the junction left unmatched. This CDR3 is 13 amino acids long. Looked up from germline, CDR1 is MDHEN and CDR2 is SYDVKM. This chain's CDR3 is CASSLTGVYEQYF. CDR3 coding DNA: TGTGCCAGCAGTTTGACAGGGGTCTACGAGCAGTACTTC. The whole variable domain, filled in from reference TRBV28 and TRBJ2-7, reads DVKVTQSSRYLVKRTGEKVFLECVQDMDHENMFWYRQDPGLGLRLIYFSYDVKMKEKGDIPEGYSVSREKKERFSLILESASTNQTSMYLCASSLTGVYEQYFGPGTRLTVT.

V usage is TRBV3-1 (or the pseudogene TRBV3-2) and J usage is TRBJ1-6; weak D call: TRBD1 (5 bases). The germline V gene encodes CDR1 LGHDT and CDR2 YNNKEL (reference sequence). The V end lost 0 bases, the J end lost 8 bases, and 8 bases lay between the germline ends. This CDR3 region has 14 residues. The chain's CDR3 is CASSQDGGYSPLHF. DNA for the CDR3: TGTGCCAGCAGCCAAGATGGGGGGTATTCACCCCTCCACTTT.

The chain uses TRBV7-8 and TRBJ1-1, with TRBD1 matching 8 bases. The CDR3 loop spans 15 amino acids. V gave up 0 bases and J gave up 6 bases; unmatched junction bases: 6. The germline V gene encodes CDR1 SGHVS and CDR2 FQNEAQ. The CDR3 sequence: CASSLALQGAAEAFF. The CDR3, as DNA: TGTGCCAGCAGCTTAGCACTCCAGGGGGCTGCTGAAGCTTTCTTT.

The chain couples TRBV29-1 to TRBJ2-1; 12 nucleotides line up with TRBD2. The V gene's germline CDR1 is SQVTM and CDR2 ANQGSEA. This CDR3 has 16 amino acids. The trim removed 4 bases at V and 8 bases at J, leaving 12 bases unmatched. In DNA form, the CDR3 reads TGCAGCGTTGTGGCTAGCGGGAGGGCCTTGAGTGATGAGCAGTTCTTC. Translated, it gives CSVVASGRALSDEQFF.

V gene TRBV7-8 combines with J gene TRBJ1-5; TRBD1 matches at 9 bases. The V segment lost 3 bases and the J segment 6 bases; nucleotides outside the gene matches: 9. The germline V gene has CDR1 SGHVS and CDR2 FQNEAQ. The CDR3 is 16 amino acids. The DNA for the CDR3 is TGTGCCAGCAGCTTTAAAGGACAGGGGAGTGGTCAGCCCCAGCATTTT. This encodes CASSFKGQGSGQPQHF.

V is TRBV30 and J is TRBJ2-2, with D unclear. Germline values: CDR1 GTSNPN, CDR2 SVGIG (reference sequence). Trimming took off 1 base at V and 6 bases at J, with 9 bases between the two ends. This CDR3 region has 13 residues. The DNA of the CDR3 is TGTGCCTGGAGTGCGGCGGCGTCCGGGGAGCTGTTTTTT. Its translation is CAWSAAASGELFF.

This chain connects TRBV7-3 to TRBJ2-5; D is unresolved. Germline CDR1 is SGHTA and CDR2 is FQGTGA. The ends were cut back, 5 bases at V and 2 bases at J, with 6 bases in the middle. The CDR3 has 12 amino acids. The CDR3 region is CASSHTQETQYF. The CDR3 nucleotides read TGTGCCAGCAGCCACACGCAAGAGACCCAGTACTTC.

The chain uses TRBV7-3 and TRBJ2-3; 12 bases are shared with TRBD2. In germline, CDR1 is SGHTA, CDR2 FQGTGA. V was clipped by 5 bases and J by 4 bases; unmatched bases: 4. The CDR3 contains 15 residues. The CDR3 loop is CASSPSGGAADTQYF. The CDR3 DNA reads as TGTGCCAGCAGCCCTAGCGGGGGGGCCGCAGATACGCAGTATTTT.

Note on this clone: Other DNA sequences in the same sample also yield this CDR3. This chain joins TRBV11-2 and TRBJ2-2, with D possibly being TRBD2 (6 bases). Germline CDR1 is SGHAT and CDR2 is FQNNGV. V lost 1 base and J lost 7, with 7 bases in between. The CDR3 runs 13 residues. Written as DNA, the CDR3 is TGTGCCAGCAGCTTAGGGCGGGGCGGGGAGCTGTTTTTT. Protein sequence: CASSLGRGGELFF.

The chain recombines TRBV9 with TRBJ2-1; 10 nucleotides match TRBD1. Trimming at V came to 3 bases and at J to 8 bases, leaving 8 bases not matched to a gene. From germline, CDR1 is SGDLS and CDR2 YYNGEE. The CDR3 is made up of 15 amino acids. CDR3 bases: TGTGCCAGCAGCGAGGACCCGGGACAGGGGTATGAGCAGTTCTTC. The encoded protein is CASSEDPGQGYEQFF.